What follows are 21 T cell receptor beta chains derived from one specimen sequenced in a study of PD-L1 blockade in urothelial cancer. Clones were sequenced by immunoSEQ multiplex PCR, and TCRdb holds only the in-frame ones, with some missing. The table includes 25,000 to 35,000 clones, around 87% detected once. The sequencing here drew on PBMCs, taken around atezolizumab (anti-PD-L1) treatment. Receptors were obtained from a man in his fifties with urothelial cancer.

The table lists this clone with a count of one. For the CDR3, the DNA is TGTGCCAGCAGACCGGACAGCCATGGCTACACCTTC. This encodes CASRPDSHGYTF. This sequence joins TRBV5-8 and TRBJ1-2; D is perhaps TRBD1 (6 bases). This CDR3 has 12 amino acids. The germline gives CDR1 SGHTS, CDR2 YDEGEE. Trimming pared 5 bases from V and 6 bases from J, leaving 11 bases between.

The genes are TRBV27 and TRBJ1-2, with a tentative D call TRBD1 (5 bases). Germline values: CDR1 MNHEY, CDR2 SMNVEV (reference sequence). V was clipped by 8 bases and J by 4 bases, with 23 bases between them. The CDR3 has 16 residues. The CDR3 is CASLPSGRSGGYGYTF. The CDR3 DNA reads TGTGCCAGCTTACCGAGTGGCAGGTCCGGGGGCTATGGCTACACCTTC.

This clone appeared a few times. The CDR3 nucleotides are TGTGCCAGTAGTATAGGCCAGGGAGGTGGCTACACCTTC. Translation gives CASSIGQGGGYTF. The chain uses TRBV19 and TRBJ1-2; TRBD1 might be the D (5 bases). The germline V and J ends were trimmed by 1 base and 7 bases, with 10 bases remaining between them. The germline gives CDR1 LNHDA, CDR2 SQIVND (reference sequence). The CDR3 extends over 13 amino acids.

This clone was seen only once. CDR3 in DNA: TGTGCCAGCAGCTTAGGGCCTAGCGGGATAAGCACAGATACGCAGTATTTT. It yields the protein CASSLGPSGISTDTQYF. The chain joins TRBV11-3 to TRBJ2-3; TRBD2 agrees at 9 bases. Germline assignment: CDR1 SGHNT and CDR2 YENEEA. V gave up 1 base and J gave up 0 bases; unmatched junction bases: 5. CDR3 length: 17 amino acids.

This rearrangement joins TRBV11-2 to TRBJ2-7, with D possibly being TRBD2 (5 bases). Germline V CDR1 and CDR2: SGHAT, FQNNGV. The V end lost 5 bases, the J end lost 3 bases, and 8 bases lay between the germline ends. The CDR3 covers 12 residues. In DNA, the CDR3 is TGTGCCAGCAGCCTTGGGAGCTACGAGCAGTACTTC. Residues: CASSLGSYEQYF.

The genes are TRBV5-1 and TRBJ1-5; no definite D call. Germline values: CDR1 SGHRS, CDR2 YFSETQ. V was trimmed by 2 bases and J by 8 bases, leaving 11 bases between them. The CDR3 length is 13 residues. The CDR3 is CASSFNPGEPQHF. In DNA, the CDR3 is TGCGCCAGCAGCTTTAACCCGGGAGAGCCCCAGCATTTT.

The chain recombines TRBV7-2 with TRBJ2-1, with a weak D call TRBD2 (7 bases). The germline CDR1 and CDR2 sequences are SGHTA and FQGNSA. V gave up 1 base and J gave up 2 bases, with 12 bases separating them. The CDR3 has 16 amino acids. CDR3 residues: CASSLDGGGAYNEQFF. CDR3 DNA sequence: TGTGCCAGCAGCTTAGATGGCGGGGGCGCCTACAATGAGCAGTTCTTC.

Here the CDR3 reads CASSLVASAPKNIQYF. The CDR3 DNA reads TGTGCCAGCAGTTTAGTTGCTAGCGCTCCCAAAAACATTCAGTACTTC. The rearrangement links TRBV28 to TRBJ2-4; possible D gene TRBD2, 6 bases. Trimming pared 2 bases from V and 2 bases from J, leaving 13 bases between. Germline V gene sequence: CDR1 MDHEN, CDR2 SYDVKM. CDR3 size: 16 residues.

DNA for the CDR3: TGTGCCAGCAGTTTATATTTTGGGGTAGGGACTAAGGCTTTCTTT. It specifies CASSLYFGVGTKAFF. The chain recombines TRBV27 with TRBJ1-1; weak D call: TRBD1 (5 bases). Deletions cut 1 base from V and 11 bases from J, with 20 bases between. Germline CDR1 MNHEY, CDR2 SMNVEV (reference sequence). CDR3 length equals 15 residues.

The CDR3 region has the DNA TGTGCCAGCAGTTTATCCCGATGGGGCGAAAAACTGTTTTTT. It codes for CASSLSRWGEKLFF. The V gene is TRBV28, the J gene TRBJ1-4; tentative D call: TRBD1 (5 bases). CDR3 length: 14 residues. From germline, CDR1 is MDHEN and CDR2 SYDVKM. Trimming shortened V by 1 base and J by 8 bases, and 11 bases separated the two germline ends.

This chain uses TRBV28 with TRBJ2-6, with a tentative D call TRBD2 (5 bases). CDR1 and CDR2 (germline): MDHEN, SYDVKM. The CDR3 has 15 residues. The V gene lost 2 bases and the J gene lost 2 bases, with 7 bases spanning the gap. The CDR3 nucleotides read TGTGCCAGCAGTTTACGGGGAACTGGGGCCAACGTCCTGACTTTC. Its translation: CASSLRGTGANVLTF.

The chain combines TRBV27 with TRBJ1-3, with D uncertain. The CDR3 length is 16 residues. CDR1 MNHEY and CDR2 SMNVEV come from the germline V gene (reference sequence). The germline V and J ends were trimmed by 2 bases and 2 bases, with 13 bases remaining between them. The CDR3 nucleotides are TGTGCCAGCAGTTTACCCGGACTGGTCCCTGGAAACACCATATATTTT. The encoded protein is CASSLPGLVPGNTIYF.

The chain uses TRBV6-1 and TRBJ1-2; 7 bases map to TRBD1. CDR1 is MNHNS and CDR2 is SASEGT in the germline V gene. This CDR3 is built from 13 residues. With 6 bases clipped from V and 8 bases from J, the junction kept 9 bases outside the gene matches. CDR3 in amino acids: CASRNDRVGGYTF. The CDR3 DNA follows: TGTGCCAGCAGAAACGACAGGGTTGGGGGCTACACCTTC.

The chain uses TRBV9 and TRBJ2-3, with 10 bases identical to TRBD2. The CDR3 is 16 residues long. Per the germline V gene, CDR1 is SGDLS and CDR2 is YYNGEE. J gave up 4 bases and V 0 bases, and 5 bases lay outside the gene matches. The CDR3 DNA reads TGTGCCAGCAGCGTAGTCCCTAGCGGGAGCGCAGATACGCAGTATTTT. It is translated as CASSVVPSGSADTQYF. Full variable domain (rest looked up from reference TRBV9 and TRBJ2-3): DSGVTQTPKHLITATGQRVTLRCSPRSGDLSVYWYQQSLDQGLQFLIQYYNGEERAKGNILERFSAQQFPDLHSELNLSSLELGDSALYFCASSVVPSGSADTQYFGPGTRLTVL.

V and J are TRBV6-1 and TRBJ1-1, with 10 nucleotides matching TRBD1. The ends lost 4 bases at V and 2 bases at J; junction bases unmatched: 10. Germline assignment: CDR1 MNHNS and CDR2 SASEGT. The CDR3 covers 17 residues. The CDR3 region is CASSGGQGKVFNTEAFF. The CDR3 DNA follows: TGTGCCAGCAGTGGGGGACAGGGGAAAGTCTTTAACACTGAAGCTTTCTTT.

This clone was seen just once. The V call is TRBV19, the J call TRBJ2-7; TRBD2 matches at 7 bases. Per the germline V gene, CDR1 is LNHDA and CDR2 is SQIVND (reference sequence). This CDR3 has 12 amino acids. The junction had 3 bases not matched to a gene; V was cut back by 5 bases and J by 5 bases. DNA of the CDR3: TGTGCCAGTAGTTTGGGGGGGGACGAGCAGTACTTC. It is translated as CASSLGGDEQYF.

The chain joins TRBV11-2 to TRBJ2-3; the match to TRBD2 covers 8 bases. Germline V gene lookup returns CDR1 SGHAT and CDR2 FQNNGV. CDR3 size: 17 residues. J gave up 0 bases and V 1 base, and 6 bases lay outside the gene matches. CDR3 DNA: TGTGCCAGCAGCTTAGGTTTACTAGCGGCTAGCACAGATACGCAGTATTTT. It codes for CASSLGLLAASTDTQYF.

The chain's CDR3 is CATSRAGAGDEKLFF. In nucleotides, the CDR3 is TGTGCCACCAGCAGAGCTGGGGCAGGAGATGAAAAACTGTTTTTT. This chain connects TRBV15 to TRBJ1-4, with D maybe TRBD1 (5 bases). CDR3 size: 15 residues. V gave up 1 base and J gave up 6 bases, with 12 bases separating them. The germline CDR1 and CDR2 sequences are LNHNV and YYDKDF (reference sequence).

The chain recombines TRBV6-1 with TRBJ1-2, with D tentatively TRBD1 (5 bases). V lost 2 bases and J 2 bases, leaving 9 bases between the germline ends. Germline CDR1 is MNHNS and CDR2 is SASEGT. The CDR3 spans 14 residues. In DNA form, the CDR3 reads TGTGCCAGCAGTGAAATTCGGGGGAACTATGGCTACACCTTC. It specifies CASSEIRGNYGYTF.

This clone was seen a single time. The chain combines TRBV2 with TRBJ2-7; TRBD2 agrees at 8 bases. Germline V gene sequence: CDR1 SNHLY, CDR2 FYNNEI. V shed 10 bases and J 2 bases; nucleotides not matched to a gene: 7. This CDR3 is built from 13 residues. CDR3 in amino acids: CATGGGTTYEQYF. Written as DNA, the CDR3 is TGTGCCACCGGGGGGGGGACCACCTACGAGCAGTACTTC.

This clone was detected only once. The V call is TRBV5-1, the J call TRBJ2-7, with 9 bases lining up with TRBD1. Germline CDR1 SGHRS, CDR2 YFSETQ. V shed 0 bases, J shed 3 bases, and the junction held 10 bases outside the gene matches. This CDR3 has 17 amino acids. The CDR3 DNA reads as TGCGCCAGCAGCTTGGCCGCCCGGACAGGGGTTGTCTACGAGCAGTACTTC. Amino acids: CASSLAARTGVVYEQYF.